The rows below give T cell receptor beta chains drawn from one sample of a study of blood T cell repertoires in COVID-19. Sequencing was performed with immunoSEQ multiplex PCR; in TCRdb, only in-frame clones are kept and a portion is missing. The sample has 160,000 or so clones, about four fifths seen once. What was sequenced was peripheral blood. These receptors all stem from a man between 65 and 80 years old with active or convalescent COVID-19. Each CDR3 is given without its conserved first and last residue. Each record gives: V gene, CDR3 protein.

v_call: TRBV10-1; cdr3_aa: ASSEGPGYGYT
v_call: TRBV2; cdr3_aa: ASLRGSGNTIY
v_call: TRBV5-1; cdr3_aa: ASLVGDRAYNEQF
v_call: TRBV18; cdr3_aa: ASSPDSNTGELF
v_call: TRBV7-6; cdr3_aa: ASSLAGEDRVFFNYGYT
v_call: TRBV29-1; cdr3_aa: SVLGGINYGYT
v_call: TRBV5-1; cdr3_aa: ASSYTGEGNQPQH
v_call: TRBV29-1; cdr3_aa: SVGTGQKETQY
v_call: TRBV7-2; cdr3_aa: ASSWGGERYGYT
v_call: TRBV10-3; cdr3_aa: AISERTGATNEKLF
v_call: TRBV5-1; cdr3_aa: ASSTGTDGGYT
v_call: TRBV7-2; cdr3_aa: ASSLVPLAGDGDEQF
v_call: TRBV5-1; cdr3_aa: ASSLDRAETQY
v_call: TRBV11-3; cdr3_aa: ASSPASGNNEQF
v_call: TRBV2; cdr3_aa: ASSEDRSSYEQY
v_call: TRBV7-9; cdr3_aa: ASRESGQANEQF
v_call: TRBV3-1/TRBV3-2; cdr3_aa: ASSQTTDTQY
v_call: TRBV2; cdr3_aa: ASSPEGARNSPLH
v_call: TRBV6-6; cdr3_aa: ASSGAGGWGNEQF
v_call: TRBV7-8; cdr3_aa: ASSIATNEKLF
v_call: TRBV3-1/TRBV3-2; cdr3_aa: ASSQGNRASYGYT
v_call: TRBV7-9; cdr3_aa: ASSLARDITYEQY
v_call: TRBV7-2; cdr3_aa: ASSGVANVLT
v_call: TRBV12-5; cdr3_aa: ASGLTGGYQETQY
v_call: TRBV19; cdr3_aa: ATLGGRTDTQY
v_call: TRBV4-1; cdr3_aa: ASSQEVAGGRDEQF
v_call: TRBV30; cdr3_aa: ACSTHGTATYSNQPQH
v_call: TRBV19; cdr3_aa: ASSDDRQNQPQH
v_call: TRBV12-3/TRBV12-4; cdr3_aa: ASRASGANVLT
v_call: TRBV28; cdr3_aa: ASSYRTDSYEQY
v_call: TRBV6-5; cdr3_aa: ASSYHGTLNTEAF
v_call: TRBV10-3; cdr3_aa: AIGRGRNTEAF
v_call: TRBV30; cdr3_aa: AWSASAGHQPQH
v_call: TRBV6-1; cdr3_aa: ASSGRELTGSTEAF
v_call: TRBV10-3; cdr3_aa: AINEAGGGGTEAF